This TCR beta chain comes out of a study of OX40 agonist ivuxolimab in advanced cancers. A few counts support this clone. Produced via immunoSEQ multiplex PCR; TCRdb's table is partial and in-frame only. The repertoire holds 57,000 or so clones, around 83% seen once, with around 3.4% in the top ten. Blood draws occurred at baseline, cycle 4 day 1, and cycle 7 day 1. Trimming removed 5 bases from V and 4 bases from J; junction bases left unmatched: 12. This CDR3 contains 18 residues. The germline V gene has CDR1 SEHNR and CDR2 FQNEAQ (reference sequence). This sequence was found in an adult with an advanced solid tumor such as melanoma, head and neck, liver or kidney cancer. This specimen consisted of CD4+ or CD8+ T cells sorted from blood, obtained in a trial of the OX40 agonist ivuxolimab. This chain joins TRBV7-9 and TRBJ2-3; 13 nucleotides align to TRBD2. CDR3: CASSLIATSGGAADTQYF. In DNA, the CDR3 is TGTGCCAGCAGCCTCATTGCTACTAGCGGGGGGGCCGCAGATACGCAGTATTTT.